This T cell receptor beta chain emerged from a study of shared clonotypes between healthy human individuals. Study-wide background: Those who served as donors were a couple of women and a few men between the ages of 18 and 49.

As regards this clone: As yet, its antigen is unknown.

Data came from immunoSEQ multiplex PCR; TCRdb stores just in-frame clones and leaves some out. The sample shows some 2.1 million clones, around 95% of them seen only once. Germline lookup yields CDR1 SGHTA and CDR2 FQGNSA. Germline trimming cut 5 bases from V and 6 bases from J; bases unmatched to any gene: 7. This CDR3 spans 14 amino acids. The donors were all Caucasian adults (living in Nashville, Tennessee). Points from the study as a whole: Between a few donors, naive CD4 clonotypes were shared at a level of roughly 5.5%.

The sequencing input was naive CD4+ T cells sorted from blood. Subset: CD45RA+ positively selected. The chain is built from TRBV7-2 and TRBJ1-2; 9 bases fit TRBD1. This clonotype was sampled from a young man in good health. The CDR3 coding sequence is TGTGCCAGCAGCACAACTTGGACAGGGGATGGCTACACCTTC. Its protein product is CASSTTWTGDGYTF.